This T cell receptor (beta chain) was recorded in a study of shared clonotypes between healthy human individuals. Study in general: For every donor, three CD4 naive, three CD4 memory, two CD8 naive and one CD8 memory plates were used.

General observations from the study: Investigators collected only blood, and repertoires in tissues likely differ.

Naive-designated CD8 cells lacked CD45RO, were positively enriched for CCR7, and omitted terminally differentiated effector memory CD45RA+ cells. With regard to this clone: Its antigen is unidentified.

TCRdb's table, derived via immunoSEQ multiplex PCR, lists solely in-frame clones and lacks some. The data show 2 million to 2.5 million clones, about 93% seen once. The V and J ends lost 10 bases and 2 bases respectively, with 16 bases between them. The CDR3 spans 14 residues. CDR1 MDHEN and CDR2 SYDVKM come from the germline V gene. The TCR comes from a man aged 18-30 years in good health. Some clones in this sample may be carry-over from other donors' samples. Sample: naive CD8+ T cells from PBMCs. This chain joins TRBV28 and TRBJ2-3; D is unresolved. CDR3 in amino acids: CATLKATNTDTQYF. CDR3 sequence (DNA): TGTGCCACCCTAAAAGCAACGAACACAGATACGCAGTATTTT.